Following are 8 T cell receptor beta chains from one sample sequenced in a study of shared clonotypes between healthy human individuals (dated by TCRdb to the early 2020s). Library preparation was by the immunoSEQ multiplex PCR assay. The source is immuneACCESS, and TCRdb retained only in-frame sequences with V and J called. Part of the clones is not carried over; for the studies checked, unresolved V genes explain less than half of this, and the remainder is unexplained. This sample lists approximately 2.4 million clones; around 95% were detected once. The ten top clones hold around 0.13% of the sample. The sample was naive CD4+ T cells sorted from blood. This specimen's cell subset or site label, interpreted: CD45RA+ positively selected. The receptors were sampled from a man aged 18 to 30 in good health.

The chain carries TRBV11-2 and TRBJ1-1; D unclear. This CDR3 spans 13 amino acids. The V gene's germline CDR1 is SGHAT and CDR2 FQNNGV. V lost 5 bases to trimming and J lost 2 bases, with 9 bases between them. The CDR3 bases are TGTGCCAGCAGCCCTCAAGTAAACACTGAAGCTTTCTTT. Its protein is CASSPQVNTEAFF.

This chain joins TRBV6-6 and TRBJ2-1, with TRBD1 matching 9 bases. Losses at the gene ends were 6 bases for V and 5 bases for J; bases not matched to a gene: 2. Germline lookup yields CDR1 MNHNY and CDR2 SVGAGI (reference sequence). The CDR3 is made up of 13 amino acids. The CDR3 DNA follows: TGTGCCAGCAGGACAGGGGGTAACAATGAGCAGTTCTTC. This gives the protein CASRTGGNNEQFF.

This chain links TRBV30 with TRBJ2-7; D unresolved. This CDR3 is 14 amino acids long. CDR1 and CDR2 from the germline V gene are GTSNPN and SVGIG (reference sequence). V lost 3 bases, J lost 0 bases, and 12 bases lay in between. The CDR3 spells CAWSGRWSSYEQYF. CDR3 in DNA: TGTGCCTGGAGCGGACGGTGGAGCTCCTACGAGCAGTACTTC.

Concerning this clone: Other DNA sequences from this sample encode an identical CDR3 as well. The chain employs TRBV6-5 and TRBJ2-5; D is perhaps TRBD1 (6 bases). The germline V gene has CDR1 MNHEY and CDR2 SVGAGI. The V end was cut by 3 bases, the J end by 2 bases, with 7 bases between. This CDR3 contains 13 residues. The CDR3 DNA is TGTGCCAGCAGTTATGACAGGCAAGAGACCCAGTACTTC. Translation: CASSYDRQETQYF.

This clone was seen once. The V gene is TRBV7-2, the J gene TRBJ1-6, with D perhaps matching TRBD1 (6 bases). Deletions cut 3 bases from V and 0 bases from J, with 12 bases between. The CDR3 loop spans 17 amino acids. Germline CDR1 reads SGHTA; CDR2 reads FQGNSA. CDR3 residues: CASSFRQESSYNSPLHF. The DNA of the CDR3 is TGTGCCAGCAGCTTCCGACAGGAGAGCTCCTATAATTCACCCCTCCACTTT.

Worth noting for this clone: The same CDR3 also results from other DNA sequences found in this sample. The gene calls are TRBV2 and TRBJ1-5; D is perhaps TRBD1 (6 bases). There are 13 residues in the CDR3. V lost 6 bases to trimming and J lost 1 base, with 7 bases between them. Germline V lookup: CDR1 SNHLY, CDR2 FYNNEI. The CDR3 spells CASRGQSNQPQHF. The DNA for the CDR3 is TGTGCCAGCAGAGGACAGAGCAATCAGCCCCAGCATTTT. Full variable domain (missing parts from reference TRBV2 and TRBJ1-5): EPEVTQTPSHQVTQMGQEVILRCVPISNHLYFYWYRQILGQKVEFLVSFYNNEISEKSEIFDDQFSVERPDGSNFTLKIRSTKLEDSAMYFCASRGQSNQPQHFGDGTRLSIL.

The V call is TRBV11-2, the J call TRBJ1-4; D remains ambiguous. Per germline, CDR1 SGHAT and CDR2 FQNNGV. Trimming pared 2 bases from V and 2 bases from J, leaving 9 bases between. The CDR3 has 15 residues. CDR3 nucleotide sequence: TGTGCCAGCAGCTTATTGACAACCACTAATGAAAAACTGTTTTTT. This sequence encodes CASSLLTTTNEKLFF.

The gene calls are TRBV28 and TRBJ2-3; 7 bases align to TRBD2. Germline CDR1 is MDHEN and CDR2 is SYDVKM. The CDR3 totals 14 residues. Unmatched junction bases numbered 7, after V lost 6 bases and J lost 4 bases. The CDR3 loop reads CASRSGEGPDTQYF. The CDR3 DNA is TGTGCCAGCAGGAGCGGGGAGGGGCCAGATACGCAGTATTTT.